These 5 T cell receptor beta chains share one sample of origin, sequenced in a study of blood T cell repertoires in COVID-19. Data came from immunoSEQ multiplex PCR; TCRdb stores just in-frame clones and leaves some out. Among about 250,000 clones listed, about 79% were seen once. Sequenced material: peripheral blood. The receptors come from an elderly man with acute or convalescent COVID-19.

The chain has TRBV28 and TRBJ1-6; TRBD1 matches at 10 bases. The V and J ends lost 6 bases and 11 bases, in that order; junction bases with no gene match: 7. This CDR3 comprises 14 residues. Germline V gene lookup returns CDR1 MDHEN and CDR2 SYDVKM. In DNA form, the CDR3 reads TGTGCCAGCAGCACGGGACAGGGGACGGCACCCCTCCACTTT. It yields the protein CASSTGQGTAPLHF.

The CDR3 protein is CASSSGQGSETQYF. CDR3 in DNA: TGCGCCAGCAGCTCCGGACAGGGCAGCGAGACCCAGTACTTC. The chain has TRBV5-1 and TRBJ2-5, with TRBD1 matching 8 bases. Germline V gene data show CDR1 as SGHRS and CDR2 as YFSETQ. The CDR3 is made up of 14 amino acids. The V and J ends lost 3 bases and 5 bases, in that order; junction bases with no gene match: 6.

The V call is TRBV5-1, the J call TRBJ1-2; 8 bases fit TRBD1. This CDR3 has 17 amino acids. V was clipped by 6 bases and J by 0 bases; unmatched bases: 13. CDR1 and CDR2 from the germline V gene are SGHRS and YFSETQ. In nucleotides, the CDR3 is TGCGCCAGCACCTCCGGGACAGGCCTCCTAGCTAACTATGGCTACACCTTC. Protein: CASTSGTGLLANYGYTF.

The J gene is TRBJ1-4, the V gene TRBV2, with D perhaps matching TRBD1 (6 bases). The CDR3 contains 16 residues. The V end lost 5 bases, the J end lost 0 bases, and 13 bases lay between the germline ends. Germline-derived CDR1 and CDR2 are SNHLY and FYNNEI. CDR3 bases: TGTGCCAGCAGTTTCGGACAGACTGCAACTAATGAAAAACTGTTTTTT. It is translated as CASSFGQTATNEKLFF.

The rearrangement joins TRBV11-3 to TRBJ2-1; 8 nucleotides align to TRBD1. CDR3 length: 15 amino acids. Looked up from germline, CDR1 is SGHNT and CDR2 is YENEEA. With V trimmed by 1 base and J by 7 bases, 6 bases remained unmatched. In nucleotides, the CDR3 is TGTGCCAGCAGCTTAGGCAGGGGGCTCTCTAATGAGCAGTTCTTC. This gives the protein CASSLGRGLSNEQFF.